The clone carrying this T cell receptor (beta chain) was seen repeatedly, ten times or more. The data stem from a study of neurological immune-mediated disorders. The unsorted libraries originated from 2 million PBMCs kept at -80 C. The making of cDNA relied on 5'RACE with 10-nucleotide random UMIs. MiXCR, run by TCRdb on the 5' RACE reads, gives a single entry per CDR3 protein. The sample lists about 27,000 distinct CDR3 sequences, roughly 21% occurring once. The ends were cut back, 7 bases at V and 6 bases at J, with 10 bases in the middle. This CDR3 spans 11 amino acids. CDR1 is SQVTM and CDR2 is ANQGSEA in the germline V gene.

This chain connects TRBV29-1 to TRBJ2-1; D gene ambiguous. This TCR was recovered from an older woman in good health. The material sequenced was PBMCs. The CDR3 spells CSAPKGNEQFF. The DNA of the CDR3 is TGCAGCGCCCCGAAGGGCAATGAGCAGTTCTTC.